The 9 T cell receptor beta chains below were found in one sample sequenced in a study of control samples from healthy donors and cancer patients. Profiled with immunoSEQ multiplex PCR; TCRdb holds only in-frame clones, not every one. The sample records 120,000 or so clones, about 89% being singletons. Source material: blood. These receptors were obtained from a man over 45 in good health.

This sequence joins TRBV5-6 and TRBJ2-7; D possibly corresponds to TRBD1 (6 bases). The CDR3 has 17 residues. CDR1 is SGHDT and CDR2 is YYEEEE in the germline V gene. Trimming removed 3 bases at V and 2 bases at J, with 21 bases between. In DNA form, the CDR3 reads TGTGCCAGCAGCTACCGAGCACAGGGTCTTAATGCCTACGAGCAGTACTTC. The encoded protein is CASSYRAQGLNAYEQYF.

The chain combines TRBV6-5 with TRBJ2-7; D may be TRBD1 (6 bases). Germline V lookup: CDR1 MNHEY, CDR2 SVGAGI. This CDR3 contains 12 residues. Trimming removed 7 bases from V and 6 bases from J, with 13 bases in between. The CDR3 bases are TGTGCCAGCACCATGACAGGCCTCGAGCAGTACTTC. As protein: CASTMTGLEQYF.

CDR3 loop: CAISEYGTSGNTIYF. The DNA of the CDR3 is TGTGCCATCAGTGAGTACGGGACCTCTGGAAACACCATATATTTT. The chain is built from TRBV10-3 and TRBJ1-3; TRBD1 might be the D (5 bases). The V and J ends lost 1 base and 0 bases respectively, with 7 bases between them. Germline CDR1 and CDR2: ENHRY and SYGVKD. The CDR3 covers 15 residues.

This rearrangement joins TRBV2 to TRBJ2-3, with D perhaps TRBD2 (5 bases). CDR3 length: 11 amino acids. The germline V gene encodes CDR1 SNHLY and CDR2 FYNNEI. With 6 bases removed from V and 6 bases from J, the gap between germline ends came to 7 bases. The CDR3 bases are TGTGCCAGCAGAACGGGGGATACGCAGTATTTT. This sequence encodes CASRTGDTQYF.

As DNA, the CDR3 is TGTGCCAGTAGTATAACAGGCACAGATACGCAGTATTTT. This gives the protein CASSITGTDTQYF. The V gene is TRBV19, the J gene TRBJ2-3; D gene unclear. V was clipped by 2 bases and J by 1 base, with 4 bases between them. Germline V lookup: CDR1 LNHDA, CDR2 SQIVND (reference sequence). There are 13 residues in the CDR3.

The J gene is TRBJ1-1, the V gene TRBV5-4, with 7 bases lining up with TRBD1. Germline CDR1 is SGHNT and CDR2 is YYREEE (reference sequence). This CDR3 spans 15 amino acids. V gave up 0 bases and J gave up 6 bases; unmatched junction bases: 8. CDR3 DNA: TGTGCCAGCAGCTTGGGCCTCGACAGGGAGGCTGAAGCTTTCTTT. Protein: CASSLGLDREAEAFF.

The chain links TRBV7-2 to TRBJ1-5; the D gene is possibly TRBD1 (6 bases). Germline-derived CDR1 and CDR2 are SGHTA and FQGNSA. This CDR3 contains 16 residues. Trimming stripped 1 base from V and 1 base from J, with 11 bases between. DNA for the CDR3: TGTGCCAGCAGCTTAGGAGGGGGGGCGAGCAATCAGCCCCAGCATTTT. It is translated as CASSLGGGASNQPQHF. Looking up the rest from reference TRBV7-2 and TRBJ1-5 gives the full variable domain: GAGVSQSPSNKVTEKGKDVELRCDPISGHTALYWYRQSLGQGLEFLIYFQGNSAPDKSGLPSDRFSAERTGGSVSTLTIQRTQQEDSAVYLCASSLGGGASNQPQHFGDGTRLSIL.

This chain uses TRBV30 with TRBJ2-2; 8 nucleotides line up with TRBD2. V lost 4 bases to trimming and J lost 4 bases; unmatched junction nucleotides: 8. CDR3 length equals 15 residues. Germline V CDR1 and CDR2: GTSNPN, SVGIG (reference sequence). CDR3 DNA sequence: TGTGCCTGGAACATAGCGGGGCCCGCCACCGGGGAGCTGTTTTTT. Residues: CAWNIAGPATGELFF.

The chain joins TRBV15 to TRBJ2-7; D call uncertain. The V end lost 3 bases, the J end lost 2 bases, and 8 bases lay between the germline ends. There are 13 residues in the CDR3. The germline V gene encodes CDR1 LNHNV and CDR2 YYDKDF (reference sequence). In DNA, the CDR3 is TGTGCCACCAGCAGGAGATTTCCCTACGAGCAGTACTTC. It yields the protein CATSRRFPYEQYF.